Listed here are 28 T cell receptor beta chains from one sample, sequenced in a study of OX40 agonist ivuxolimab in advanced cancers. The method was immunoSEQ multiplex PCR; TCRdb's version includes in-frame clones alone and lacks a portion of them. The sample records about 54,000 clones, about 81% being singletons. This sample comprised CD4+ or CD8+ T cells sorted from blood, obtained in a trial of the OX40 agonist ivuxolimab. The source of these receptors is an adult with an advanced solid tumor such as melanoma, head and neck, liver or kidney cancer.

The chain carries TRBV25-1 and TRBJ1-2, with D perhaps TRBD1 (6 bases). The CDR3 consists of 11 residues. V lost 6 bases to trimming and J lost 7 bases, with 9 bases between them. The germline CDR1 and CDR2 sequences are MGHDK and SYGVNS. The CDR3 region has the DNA TGTGCCAGCAGCGGGGGCTTTGGCTACACCTTC. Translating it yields CASSGGFGYTF.

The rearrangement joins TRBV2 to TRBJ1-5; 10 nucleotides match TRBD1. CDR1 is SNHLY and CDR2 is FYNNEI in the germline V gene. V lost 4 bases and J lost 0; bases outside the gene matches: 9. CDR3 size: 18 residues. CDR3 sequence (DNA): TGTGCCAGCAGTGGGCCGGACAGGGGGGTTTATAGCAATCAGCCCCAGCATTTT. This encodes CASSGPDRGVYSNQPQHF. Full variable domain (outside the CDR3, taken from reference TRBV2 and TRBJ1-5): EPEVTQTPSHQVTQMGQEVILRCVPISNHLYFYWYRQILGQKVEFLVSFYNNEISEKSEIFDDQFSVERPDGSNFTLKIRSTKLEDSAMYFCASSGPDRGVYSNQPQHFGDGTRLSIL.

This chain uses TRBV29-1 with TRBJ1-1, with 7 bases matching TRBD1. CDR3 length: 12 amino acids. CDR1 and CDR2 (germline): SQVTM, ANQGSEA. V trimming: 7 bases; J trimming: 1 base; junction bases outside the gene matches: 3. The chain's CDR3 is CSARTGNTEAFF. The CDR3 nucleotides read TGCAGCGCCAGGACAGGGAACACTGAAGCTTTCTTT.

CDR3 coding DNA: TGCGCCAACCGGGGGGCTGTGGAGACCCAGTACTTC. Translating it yields CANRGAVETQYF. V and J are TRBV10-1 and TRBJ2-5; maybe TRBD2 (7 bases). Deletions cut 10 bases from V and 5 bases from J, with 14 bases between. This CDR3 contains 12 residues. The germline V gene encodes CDR1 WNHNN and CDR2 SYGVQD (reference sequence).

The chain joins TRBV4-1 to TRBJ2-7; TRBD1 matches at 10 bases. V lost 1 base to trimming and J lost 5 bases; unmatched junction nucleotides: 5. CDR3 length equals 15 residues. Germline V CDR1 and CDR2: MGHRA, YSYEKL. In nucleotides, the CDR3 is TGCGCCAGCAGCCAAGCCGGACAGGGGGGACACGAGCAGTACTTC. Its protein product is CASSQAGQGGHEQYF.

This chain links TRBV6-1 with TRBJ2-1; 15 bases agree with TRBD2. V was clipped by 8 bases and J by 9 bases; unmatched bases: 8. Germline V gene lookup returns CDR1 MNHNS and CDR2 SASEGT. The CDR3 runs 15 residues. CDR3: CASAPGTSGGPEQFF. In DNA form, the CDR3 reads TGTGCCAGCGCCCCCGGGACTAGCGGGGGGCCTGAGCAGTTCTTC.

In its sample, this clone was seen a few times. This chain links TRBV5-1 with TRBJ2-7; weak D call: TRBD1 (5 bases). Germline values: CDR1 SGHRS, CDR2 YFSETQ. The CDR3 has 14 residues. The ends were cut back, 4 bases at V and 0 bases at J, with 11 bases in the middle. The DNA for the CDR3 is TGCGCCAGCAGCCGCCAGGGTAGCTCCTACGAGCAGTACTTC. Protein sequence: CASSRQGSSYEQYF.

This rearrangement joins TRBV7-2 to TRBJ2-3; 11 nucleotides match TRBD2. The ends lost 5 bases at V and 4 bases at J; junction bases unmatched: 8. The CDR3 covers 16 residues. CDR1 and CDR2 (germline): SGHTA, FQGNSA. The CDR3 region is CASSRSGGAGADTQYF. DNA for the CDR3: TGTGCCAGCAGCCGTAGCGGGGGGGCCGGCGCAGATACGCAGTATTTT.

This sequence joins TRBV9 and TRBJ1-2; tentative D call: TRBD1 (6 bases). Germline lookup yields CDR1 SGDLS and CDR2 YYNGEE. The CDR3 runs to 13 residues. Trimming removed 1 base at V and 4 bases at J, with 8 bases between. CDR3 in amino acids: CASSVQGSYGYTF. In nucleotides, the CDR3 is TGTGCCAGCAGCGTACAGGGGTCCTATGGCTACACCTTC.

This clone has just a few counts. Here the CDR3 reads CASSEDRGLSGELFF. CDR3 in DNA: TGTGCCAGCAGTGAGGACAGGGGGCTTTCCGGGGAGCTGTTTTTT. This sequence joins TRBV2 and TRBJ2-2; the match to TRBD1 covers 11 bases. The ends lost 3 bases at V and 6 bases at J; junction bases unmatched: 3. The germline V gene encodes CDR1 SNHLY and CDR2 FYNNEI. The CDR3 is 15 amino acids.

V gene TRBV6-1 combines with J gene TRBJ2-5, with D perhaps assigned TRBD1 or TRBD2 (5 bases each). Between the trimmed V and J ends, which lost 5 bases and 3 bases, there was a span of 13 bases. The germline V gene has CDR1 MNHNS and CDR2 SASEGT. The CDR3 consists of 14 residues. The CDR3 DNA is TGTGCCAGCAGTAGGAGCTGGGGGAAAGAGACCCAGTACTTC. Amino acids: CASSRSWGKETQYF.

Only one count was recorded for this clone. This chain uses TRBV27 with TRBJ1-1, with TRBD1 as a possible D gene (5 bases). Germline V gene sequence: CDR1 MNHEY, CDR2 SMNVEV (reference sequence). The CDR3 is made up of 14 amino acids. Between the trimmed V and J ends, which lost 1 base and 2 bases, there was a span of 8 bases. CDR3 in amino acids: CASSLWGSNTEAFF. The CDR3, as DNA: TGTGCCAGCAGTTTATGGGGGAGCAACACTGAAGCTTTCTTT.

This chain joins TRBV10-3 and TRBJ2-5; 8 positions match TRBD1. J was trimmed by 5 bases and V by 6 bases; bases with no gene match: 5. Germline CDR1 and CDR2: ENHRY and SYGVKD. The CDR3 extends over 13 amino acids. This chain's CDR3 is CAISETGVETQYF. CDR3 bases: TGTGCCATCAGCGAGACAGGGGTGGAGACCCAGTACTTC.

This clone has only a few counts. In DNA form, the CDR3 reads TGTGCCAGCAGCTTAGATCCGACAGGCAGTGAAGCTTTCTTT. Translated, it gives CASSLDPTGSEAFF. This chain connects TRBV11-2 to TRBJ1-1; D may be TRBD1 (6 bases). Per the germline V gene, CDR1 is SGHAT and CDR2 is FQNNGV. Trimming pared 0 bases from V and 7 bases from J, leaving 12 bases between. CDR3 length: 14 residues.

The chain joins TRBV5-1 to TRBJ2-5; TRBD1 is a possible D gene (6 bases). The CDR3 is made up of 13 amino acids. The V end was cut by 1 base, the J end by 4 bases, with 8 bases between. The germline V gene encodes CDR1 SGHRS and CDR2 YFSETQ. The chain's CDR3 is CASSLQGPETQYF. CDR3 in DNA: TGCGCCAGCAGCTTGCAGGGGCCAGAGACCCAGTACTTC. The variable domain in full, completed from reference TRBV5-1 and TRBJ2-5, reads KAGVTQTPRYLIKTRGQQVTLSCSPISGHRSVSWYQQTPGQGLQFLFEYFSETQRNKGNFPGRFSGRQFSNSRSEMNVSTLELGDSALYLCASSLQGPETQYFGPGTRLLVL.

The CDR3 bases are TGTGCCACCAGCAGAGATGGAGAGGGAGGTCCCGGGGAGCTGTTTTTT. This translates into CATSRDGEGGPGELFF. V gene TRBV15 combines with J gene TRBJ2-2, with D tentatively TRBD2 (6 bases). The V and J ends lost 0 bases and 6 bases respectively, with 14 bases between them. The CDR3 is 16 residues long. CDR1 LNHNV and CDR2 YYDKDF come from the germline V gene (reference sequence).

The DNA for the CDR3 is TGTGCCAGCTTAAGGACAGGGGCCACCTACAATGAGCAGTTCTTC. Translation: CASLRTGATYNEQFF. V usage is TRBV6-1 and J usage is TRBJ2-1; 9 nucleotides align to TRBD1. CDR1 and CDR2 from the germline V gene are MNHNS and SASEGT. The CDR3 length is 15 residues. The trim removed 8 bases at V and 2 bases at J, leaving 7 bases unmatched.

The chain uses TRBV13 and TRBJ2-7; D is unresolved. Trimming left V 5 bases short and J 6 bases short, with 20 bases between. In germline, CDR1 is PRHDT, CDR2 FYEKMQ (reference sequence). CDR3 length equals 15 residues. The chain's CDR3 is CASSQYLDGPREQYF. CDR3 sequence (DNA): TGTGCCAGCAGCCAATATCTAGATGGCCCGCGCGAGCAGTACTTC.

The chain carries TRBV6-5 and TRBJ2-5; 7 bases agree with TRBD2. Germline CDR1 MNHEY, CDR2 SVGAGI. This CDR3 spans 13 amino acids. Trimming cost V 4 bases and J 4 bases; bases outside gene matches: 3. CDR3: CASSSGLGETQYF. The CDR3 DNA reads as TGTGCCAGCAGTTCCGGACTAGGAGAGACCCAGTACTTC.

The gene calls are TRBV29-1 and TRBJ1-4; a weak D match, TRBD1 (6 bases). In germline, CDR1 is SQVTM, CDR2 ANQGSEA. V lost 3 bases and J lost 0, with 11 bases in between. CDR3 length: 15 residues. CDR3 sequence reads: CSVDRTGSTNEKLFF. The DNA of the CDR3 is TGCAGCGTTGATCGCACAGGGTCAACTAATGAAAAACTGTTTTTT.

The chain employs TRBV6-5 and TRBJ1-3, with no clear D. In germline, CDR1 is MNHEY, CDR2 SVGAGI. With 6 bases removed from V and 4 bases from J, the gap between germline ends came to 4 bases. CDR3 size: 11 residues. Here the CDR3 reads CASRLGNTIYF. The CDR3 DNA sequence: TGTGCCAGCAGACTCGGAAACACCATATATTTT.

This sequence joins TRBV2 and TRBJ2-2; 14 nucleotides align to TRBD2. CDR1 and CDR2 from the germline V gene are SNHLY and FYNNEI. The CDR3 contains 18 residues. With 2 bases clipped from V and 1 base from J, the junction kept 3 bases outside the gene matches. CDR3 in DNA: TGTGCCAGCAGTGAATGGGGGACTAGCGGGGGGAACACCGGGGAGCTGTTTTTT. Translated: CASSEWGTSGGNTGELFF.

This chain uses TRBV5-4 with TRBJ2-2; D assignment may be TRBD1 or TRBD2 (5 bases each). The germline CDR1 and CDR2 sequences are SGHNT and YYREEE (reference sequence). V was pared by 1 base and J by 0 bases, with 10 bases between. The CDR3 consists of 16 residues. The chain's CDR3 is CASSLLGRPNTGELFF. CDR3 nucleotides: TGTGCCAGCAGCTTGTTGGGACGTCCGAACACCGGGGAGCTGTTTTTT.

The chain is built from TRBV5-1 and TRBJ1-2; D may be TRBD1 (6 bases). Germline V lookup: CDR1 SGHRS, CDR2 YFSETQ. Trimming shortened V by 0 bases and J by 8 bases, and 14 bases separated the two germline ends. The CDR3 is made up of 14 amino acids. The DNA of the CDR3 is TGCGCCAGCAGCTTGGTCCTGACAGGCCGGGGCTACACCTTC. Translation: CASSLVLTGRGYTF.

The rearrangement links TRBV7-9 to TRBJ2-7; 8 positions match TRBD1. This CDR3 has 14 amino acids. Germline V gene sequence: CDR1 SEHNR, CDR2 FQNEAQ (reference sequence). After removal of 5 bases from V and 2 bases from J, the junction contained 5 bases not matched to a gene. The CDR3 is CASSLTGGTYEQYF. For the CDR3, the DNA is TGTGCCAGCAGCCTAACAGGGGGGACCTACGAGCAGTACTTC.

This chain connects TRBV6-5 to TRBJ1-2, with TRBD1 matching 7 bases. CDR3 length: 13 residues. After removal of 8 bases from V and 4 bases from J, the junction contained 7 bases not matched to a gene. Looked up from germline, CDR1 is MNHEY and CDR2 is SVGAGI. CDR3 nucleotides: TGTGCCAGCCAGGGGGGGTTAAGCTATGGCTACACCTTC. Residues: CASQGGLSYGYTF.

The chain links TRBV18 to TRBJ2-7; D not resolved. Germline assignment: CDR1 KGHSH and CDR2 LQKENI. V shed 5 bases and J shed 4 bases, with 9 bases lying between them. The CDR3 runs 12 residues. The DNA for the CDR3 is TGTGCCAGCTCATCAGACTCTTACGAGCAGTACTTC. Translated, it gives CASSSDSYEQYF.

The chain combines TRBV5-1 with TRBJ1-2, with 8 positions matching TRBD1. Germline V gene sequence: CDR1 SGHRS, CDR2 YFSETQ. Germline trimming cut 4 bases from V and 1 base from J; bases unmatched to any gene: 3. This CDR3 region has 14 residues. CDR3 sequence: CASSPDRGNYGYTF. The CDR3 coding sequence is TGCGCCAGCAGCCCCGACAGGGGTAACTATGGCTACACCTTC. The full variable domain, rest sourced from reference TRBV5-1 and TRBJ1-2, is KAGVTQTPRYLIKTRGQQVTLSCSPISGHRSVSWYQQTPGQGLQFLFEYFSETQRNKGNFPGRFSGRQFSNSRSEMNVSTLELGDSALYLCASSPDRGNYGYTFGSGTRLTVV.